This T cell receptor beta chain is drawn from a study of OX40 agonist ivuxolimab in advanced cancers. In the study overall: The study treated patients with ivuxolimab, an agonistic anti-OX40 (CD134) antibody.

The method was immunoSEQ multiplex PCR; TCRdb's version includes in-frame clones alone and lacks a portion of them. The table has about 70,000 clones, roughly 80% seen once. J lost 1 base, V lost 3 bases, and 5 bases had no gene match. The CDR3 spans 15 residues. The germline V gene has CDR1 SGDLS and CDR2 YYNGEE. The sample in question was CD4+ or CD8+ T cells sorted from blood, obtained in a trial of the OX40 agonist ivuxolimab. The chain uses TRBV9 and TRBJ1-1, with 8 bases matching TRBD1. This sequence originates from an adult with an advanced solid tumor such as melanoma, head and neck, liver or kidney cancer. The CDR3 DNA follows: TGTGCCAGCAGCGCCGCAGGGGGCGCGAACACTGAAGCTTTCTTT. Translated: CASSAAGGANTEAFF.